The rows below give T cell receptor beta chains drawn from one sample of a study of blood T cell repertoires in COVID-19. Sequencing was performed with immunoSEQ multiplex PCR; in TCRdb, only in-frame clones are kept and a portion is missing. The sample carries more than 300,000 clones, about 92% recorded once. Sequencing input: PBMCs or T cells enriched from blood (not recorded which). These receptors were obtained from a woman aged 25-40 years who had recovered from COVID-19. CDR3s include the opening cysteine and the closing phenylalanine or tryptophan. Each record gives: CDR3 protein, CDR3 DNA, V gene, clone size, D gene, J gene. D genes are given only for firm matches. Not all rows give a size; the values are once, few, many and, for expanded clones, a class.

CDR3aa: CASSTSGSIAGELFF; CDR3nt: TGTGCCAGTAGTACCAGCGGTAGCATCGCCGGGGAGCTGTTTTTT; v_gene: TRBV19; abundance: -; d_gene: -; j_gene: TRBJ2-2
CDR3aa: CASSSAGLGDRGFSYEQYF; CDR3nt: TGTGCCAGCAGCTCGGCAGGCCTCGGGGACAGGGGCTTCTCCTACGAGCAGTACTTC; v_gene: TRBV5-4; abundance: -; d_gene: TRBD1; j_gene: TRBJ2-7
CDR3aa: CASSPSGGTNTEAFF; CDR3nt: TGCGCCAGCAGCCCCTCGGGGGGGACGAACACTGAAGCTTTCTTT; v_gene: TRBV5-1; abundance: -; d_gene: -; j_gene: TRBJ1-1
CDR3aa: CASSQTGRANTEAFF; CDR3nt: TGTGCCAGCAGCCAGACAGGGAGAGCGAACACTGAAGCTTTCTTT; v_gene: TRBV9; abundance: -; d_gene: TRBD1; j_gene: TRBJ1-1
CDR3aa: CASSRRSGGNQPQHF; CDR3nt: TGTGCCAGCAGCCGGAGGTCAGGGGGCAATCAGCCCCAGCATTTT; v_gene: TRBV5-5; abundance: -; d_gene: -; j_gene: TRBJ1-5
CDR3aa: CASSLEIAAPRRFNSPLHF; CDR3nt: TGTGCCAGCAGCTTAGAGATCGCCGCCCCGAGGCGATTTAATTCACCCCTCCACTTT; v_gene: TRBV7-6; abundance: -; d_gene: -; j_gene: TRBJ1-6
CDR3aa: CASSRGQGMTDTQYF; CDR3nt: TGTGCCAGTAGTAGGGGTCAGGGTATGACAGATACGCAGTATTTT; v_gene: TRBV19; abundance: -; d_gene: -; j_gene: TRBJ2-3
CDR3aa: CASSLRTGDGYTF; CDR3nt: TGTGCCAGCAGTTTACGGACAGGGGATGGCTACACCTTC; v_gene: TRBV27; abundance: -; d_gene: TRBD1; j_gene: TRBJ1-2
CDR3aa: CASSYGGTGRPLHF; CDR3nt: TGTGCCAGCAGTTACGGGGGGACAGGACGGCCCCTCCACTTT; v_gene: TRBV6-5; abundance: -; d_gene: TRBD1; j_gene: TRBJ1-6
CDR3aa: CASSLGGGLGGHYEQYF; CDR3nt: TGTGCCAGCAGCTTAGGCGGTGGACTGGGCGGGCACTACGAGCAGTACTTC; v_gene: TRBV13; abundance: once; d_gene: -; j_gene: TRBJ2-7
CDR3aa: CAISDGTGSGEKLFF; CDR3nt: TGTGCCATCAGCGATGGGACAGGGAGCGGTGAAAAACTGTTTTTT; v_gene: TRBV10-3; abundance: -; d_gene: TRBD1; j_gene: TRBJ1-4
CDR3aa: CATTRAGGHGELFF; CDR3nt: TGTGCCACCACCAGAGCTGGGGGCCACGGGGAGCTGTTTTTT; v_gene: TRBV24-1; abundance: few; d_gene: -; j_gene: TRBJ2-2
CDR3aa: CASSSGQGIYQPQHF; CDR3nt: TGTGCCAGCAGCTCAGGACAGGGGATCTATCAGCCCCAGCATTTT; v_gene: TRBV7-3; abundance: -; d_gene: TRBD1; j_gene: TRBJ1-5
CDR3aa: CASSQSGTGLTPYEQYF; CDR3nt: TGTGCCAGCTCACAATCCGGGACAGGCCTTACGCCCTACGAGCAGTACTTC; v_gene: TRBV18; abundance: -; d_gene: TRBD1; j_gene: TRBJ2-7
CDR3aa: CASSPDTRQTDTQYF; CDR3nt: TGCGCCAGCAGCCCGGACACTCGCCAAACAGATACGCAGTATTTT; v_gene: TRBV5-1; abundance: -; d_gene: -; j_gene: TRBJ2-3
CDR3aa: CASSQEWSNQPQHF; CDR3nt: TGCGCCAGCAGCCAGGAGTGGAGCAATCAGCCCCAGCATTTT; v_gene: TRBV4-1; abundance: few; d_gene: -; j_gene: TRBJ1-5
CDR3aa: CASSFSGGSSYNEQFF; CDR3nt: TGCGCCAGCAGCTTTAGCGGGGGTAGCTCCTACAATGAGCAGTTCTTC; v_gene: TRBV5-1; abundance: -; d_gene: TRBD2; j_gene: TRBJ2-1
CDR3aa: CASSEGRFPPNSNQPQHF; CDR3nt: TGTGCCAGCAGCGAGGGTCGTTTCCCCCCCAACAGCAATCAGCCCCAGCATTTT; v_gene: TRBV7-8; abundance: few; d_gene: -; j_gene: TRBJ1-5
CDR3aa: CASSLWSGTGELFF; CDR3nt: TGTGCCAGCAGTTTATGGTCGGGTACCGGGGAGCTGTTTTTT; v_gene: TRBV27; abundance: -; d_gene: -; j_gene: TRBJ2-2
CDR3aa: CASSQGEYTGELFF; CDR3nt: TGCGCCAGCAGCCAAGGGGAGTACACCGGGGAGCTGTTTTTT; v_gene: TRBV4-1; abundance: -; d_gene: -; j_gene: TRBJ2-2
CDR3aa: CASSQDWRSSGVGNVQHF; CDR3nt: TGCGCCAGCAGCCAAGACTGGAGGAGTAGTGGAGTGGGGAATGTTCAGCATTTT; v_gene: TRBV4-1; abundance: -; d_gene: -; j_gene: TRBJ1-5
CDR3aa: CASSVTSGELFF; CDR3nt: TGTGCCAGCAGTGTGACTAGCGGGGAGCTGTTTTTT; v_gene: TRBV28; abundance: -; d_gene: -; j_gene: TRBJ2-2
CDR3aa: CASGTSGRNEQYF; CDR3nt: TGTGCCAGCGGGACTAGCGGGAGGAACGAGCAGTACTTC; v_gene: TRBV6-5; abundance: -; d_gene: TRBD2; j_gene: TRBJ2-7
CDR3aa: CASSYSRGSSGNTIYF; CDR3nt: TGTGCCAGCAGTTACTCCAGGGGGAGTTCTGGAAACACCATATATTTT; v_gene: TRBV7-2; abundance: -; d_gene: TRBD1; j_gene: TRBJ1-3
CDR3aa: CSASRSGRGRTDTQYF; CDR3nt: TGCAGTGCTAGTCGGAGCGGGAGGGGACGCACAGATACGCAGTATTTT; v_gene: TRBV20-1; abundance: -; d_gene: TRBD2; j_gene: TRBJ2-3
CDR3aa: CASSLSGDNEQFF; CDR3nt: TGCGCCAGCAGCTTGTCAGGGGACAATGAGCAGTTCTTC; v_gene: TRBV5-1; abundance: -; d_gene: -; j_gene: TRBJ2-1
CDR3aa: CAIAKGGGNTEAFF; CDR3nt: TGTGCCATCGCCAAGGGAGGGGGAAACACTGAAGCTTTCTTT; v_gene: TRBV10-3; abundance: -; d_gene: -; j_gene: TRBJ1-1
CDR3aa: CSASQQQETQYF; CDR3nt: TGCAGTGCTAGTCAACAGCAAGAGACCCAGTACTTC; v_gene: TRBV20-1; abundance: -; d_gene: -; j_gene: TRBJ2-5
CDR3aa: CASSSAQGQAYNEQFF; CDR3nt: TGCGCCAGCAGCTCGGCGCAGGGACAGGCCTACAATGAGCAGTTCTTC; v_gene: TRBV4-1; abundance: -; d_gene: TRBD1; j_gene: TRBJ2-1
CDR3aa: CASSAQREGPGVREQYF; CDR3nt: TGTGCCAGCAGCGCCCAGCGGGAGGGACCCGGTGTTCGGGAGCAGTACTTC; v_gene: TRBV5-6; abundance: -; d_gene: TRBD2; j_gene: TRBJ2-7
CDR3aa: CASSERRLADSYEQYF; CDR3nt: TGTGCCAGCAGTGAACGGCGGCTAGCAGATTCCTACGAGCAGTACTTC; v_gene: TRBV6-1; abundance: -; d_gene: -; j_gene: TRBJ2-7
CDR3aa: CASSPHTGFEQYF; CDR3nt: TGTGCCAGCAGCCCTCACACAGGGTTCGAGCAGTACTTC; v_gene: TRBV11-2; abundance: -; d_gene: -; j_gene: TRBJ2-7
CDR3aa: CASSSAGTARNQPQHF; CDR3nt: TGTGCCAGCAGTTCAGCGGGGACGGCCCGCAATCAGCCCCAGCATTTT; v_gene: TRBV28; abundance: -; d_gene: -; j_gene: TRBJ1-5
CDR3aa: CASSISTGAYEQYF; CDR3nt: TGTGCCAGTAGTATTAGCACAGGAGCCTACGAGCAGTACTTC; v_gene: TRBV19; abundance: -; d_gene: -; j_gene: TRBJ2-7
CDR3aa: CASSIGRGNTEAFF; CDR3nt: TGTGCCAGTAGTATCGGCAGGGGGAACACTGAAGCTTTCTTT; v_gene: TRBV19; abundance: -; d_gene: -; j_gene: TRBJ1-1
CDR3aa: CASSHTQGLRSPLHF; CDR3nt: TGTGCCAGCAGCCATACACAGGGTCTGAGGTCACCCCTCCACTTT; v_gene: TRBV27; abundance: -; d_gene: -; j_gene: TRBJ1-6
CDR3aa: CASSLYRGPGNTIYF; CDR3nt: TGTGCCAGCAGCCTTTATAGGGGGCCGGGAAACACCATATATTTT; v_gene: TRBV28; abundance: once; d_gene: TRBD1; j_gene: TRBJ1-3
CDR3aa: CASRGQYQETQYF; CDR3nt: TGTGCCAGCAGGGGACAGTACCAAGAGACCCAGTACTTC; v_gene: TRBV2; abundance: -; d_gene: TRBD1; j_gene: TRBJ2-5
CDR3aa: CASSVQGTNEKLFF; CDR3nt: TGTGCCAGCAGCGTCCAGGGGACTAATGAAAAACTGTTTTTT; v_gene: TRBV9; abundance: -; d_gene: -; j_gene: TRBJ1-4
CDR3aa: CASGTGPTEQYF; CDR3nt: TGTGCCTCAGGGACTGGCCCTACGGAGCAGTACTTC; v_gene: TRBV30; abundance: -; d_gene: -; j_gene: TRBJ2-7
CDR3aa: CASSRGTGLDF; CDR3nt: TGTGCCAGCAGTCGTGGGACTGGTTTAGACTTC; v_gene: TRBV6-5; abundance: -; d_gene: -; j_gene: TRBJ2-7
CDR3aa: CASSLLGWDFTADTQYF; CDR3nt: TGTGCCAGCAGCCTCCTAGGGTGGGACTTCACGGCAGATACGCAGTATTTT; v_gene: TRBV7-6; abundance: -; d_gene: -; j_gene: TRBJ2-3
CDR3aa: CASSVGGGNQPQHF; CDR3nt: TGTGCCAGCAGTGTGGGCGGGGGCAATCAGCCCCAGCATTTT; v_gene: TRBV2; abundance: -; d_gene: -; j_gene: TRBJ1-5
CDR3aa: CATSDPGQGENIQYF; CDR3nt: TGTGCCACCAGTGACCCGGGACAGGGGGAAAACATTCAGTACTTC; v_gene: TRBV24-1; abundance: -; d_gene: TRBD1; j_gene: TRBJ2-4
CDR3aa: CATSDPRTGTLNTGELFF; CDR3nt: TGTGCCACCAGTGACCCGAGGACAGGGACACTGAACACCGGGGAGCTGTTTTTT; v_gene: TRBV24-1; abundance: -; d_gene: TRBD1; j_gene: TRBJ2-2